This T cell receptor (beta chain) was sequenced in a study of CD8 T cell repertoires and HIV-1 epitope variants. Study details: Tested: three Gag epitope families, Nef HW9 and YT9. The baseline condition was 1M T cells left uncultured. Equal numbers of autologous T cell-negative cells presented antigen to enriched T cells.

The germline V gene has CDR1 SNHLY and CDR2 FYNNEI. The CDR3 runs 15 residues. Unmatched junction bases numbered 3, after V lost 2 bases and J lost 4 bases. Clones were sequenced by immunoSEQ multiplex PCR, and TCRdb holds only the in-frame ones, with some missing. The sample holds tens of thousands of clones, roughly 77% seen once. The source material was uncultured baseline CD8+ T cells from peripheral blood mononuclear cells (PBMCs). This sequence was found in a male donor with HIV. This chain uses TRBV2 with TRBJ2-1, with 9 bases aligning to TRBD1. CDR3 sequence: CASSEQGQGYNEQFF. The CDR3 region has the DNA TGTGCCAGCAGTGAACAGGGACAGGGATACAATGAGCAGTTCTTC. Variable domain in full (rest from reference TRBV2 and TRBJ2-1): EPEVTQTPSHQVTQMGQEVILRCVPISNHLYFYWYRQILGQKVEFLVSFYNNEISEKSEIFDDQFSVERPDGSNFTLKIRSTKLEDSAMYFCASSEQGQGYNEQFFGPGTRLTVL.